Described below is a single TCR beta chain sequence and its context. What it binds is not known. Other DNA sequences from this sample encode an identical CDR3 as well. Naive-designated CD8 cells lacked CD45RO, were positively enriched for CCR7, and omitted terminally differentiated effector memory CD45RA+ cells. This record comes from a study of shared clonotypes between healthy human individuals. About the research overall: Serving as donors were a couple of women and three men, whose ages spanned 18 to 49.

The germline gives CDR1 SEHNR, CDR2 FQNEAQ (reference sequence). The CDR3 is 12 amino acids. Trimming took 5 bases from V and 0 from J, leaving 5 bases between them. The authors ran the assay at deep level. The repertoire was sequenced with immunoSEQ multiplex PCR; TCRdb's copy has only in-frame clones and lacks some. Among around 2.1 million clones listed, just over 90% were seen once. Whole-study results and caveats: Generation probability values for non-shared clonotypes were lower than those for clonotypes shared by all four donors.

This TCR came from a man in his late teens or twenties in good health. Some clones in this sample may be carry-over from other donors' samples. The sample consisted of naive CD8+ T cells from PBMCs. V usage is TRBV7-9 and J usage is TRBJ2-7, with unresolved D. The CDR3 DNA is TGTGCCAGCAGCCTACCCTCCTACGAGCAGTACTTC. Translation gives CASSLPSYEQYF. Variable domain in full (rest from reference TRBV7-9 and TRBJ2-7): DTGVSQNPRHKITKRGQNVTFRCDPISEHNRLYWYRQTLGQGPEFLTYFQNEAQLEKSRLLSDRFSAERPKGSFSTLEIQRTEQGDSAMYLCASSLPSYEQYFGPGTRLTVT.